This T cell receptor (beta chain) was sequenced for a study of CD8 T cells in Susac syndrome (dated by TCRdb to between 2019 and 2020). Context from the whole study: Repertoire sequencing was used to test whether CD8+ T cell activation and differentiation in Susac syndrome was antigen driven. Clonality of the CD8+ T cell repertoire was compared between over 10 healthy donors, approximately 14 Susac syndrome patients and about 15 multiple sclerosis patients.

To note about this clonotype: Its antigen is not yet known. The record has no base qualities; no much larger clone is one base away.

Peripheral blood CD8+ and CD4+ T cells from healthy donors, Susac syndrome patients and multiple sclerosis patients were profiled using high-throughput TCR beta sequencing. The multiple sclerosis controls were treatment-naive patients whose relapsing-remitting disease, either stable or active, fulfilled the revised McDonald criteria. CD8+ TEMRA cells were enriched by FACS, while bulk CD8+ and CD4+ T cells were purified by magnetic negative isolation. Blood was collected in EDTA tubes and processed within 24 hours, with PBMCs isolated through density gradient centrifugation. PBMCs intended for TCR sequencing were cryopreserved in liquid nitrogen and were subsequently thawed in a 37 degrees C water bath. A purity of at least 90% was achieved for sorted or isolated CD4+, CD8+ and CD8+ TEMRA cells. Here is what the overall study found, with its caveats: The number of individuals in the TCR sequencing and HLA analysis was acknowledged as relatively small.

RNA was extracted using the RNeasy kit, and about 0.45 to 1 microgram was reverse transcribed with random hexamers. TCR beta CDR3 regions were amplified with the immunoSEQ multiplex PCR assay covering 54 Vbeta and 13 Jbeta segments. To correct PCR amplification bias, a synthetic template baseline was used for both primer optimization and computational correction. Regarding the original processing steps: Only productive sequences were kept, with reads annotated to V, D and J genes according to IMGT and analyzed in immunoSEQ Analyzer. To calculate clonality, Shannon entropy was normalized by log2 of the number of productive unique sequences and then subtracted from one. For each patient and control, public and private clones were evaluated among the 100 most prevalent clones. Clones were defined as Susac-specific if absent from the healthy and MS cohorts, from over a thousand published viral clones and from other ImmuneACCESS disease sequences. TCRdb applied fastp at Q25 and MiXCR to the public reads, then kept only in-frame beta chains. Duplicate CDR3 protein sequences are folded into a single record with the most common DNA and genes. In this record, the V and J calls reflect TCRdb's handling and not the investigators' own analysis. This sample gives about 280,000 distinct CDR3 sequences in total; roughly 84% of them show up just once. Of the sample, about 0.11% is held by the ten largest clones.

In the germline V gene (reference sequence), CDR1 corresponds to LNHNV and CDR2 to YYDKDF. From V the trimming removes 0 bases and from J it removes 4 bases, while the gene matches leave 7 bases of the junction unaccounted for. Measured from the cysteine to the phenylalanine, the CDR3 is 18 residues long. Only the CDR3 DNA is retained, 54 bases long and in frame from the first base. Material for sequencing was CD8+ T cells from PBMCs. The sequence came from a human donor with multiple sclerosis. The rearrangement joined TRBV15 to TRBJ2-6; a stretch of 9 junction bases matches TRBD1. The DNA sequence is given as TGTGCCACCAGCAGAGATATTTGGGACAGGGCCGGGGCCAACGTCCTGACTTTC. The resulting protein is CATSRDIWDRAGANVLTF.